These 6 T cell receptor beta chains share one sample of origin, sequenced in a study of glioma-infiltrating T cells after dendritic cell vaccination. Data came from immunoSEQ multiplex PCR; TCRdb stores just in-frame clones and leaves some out. The data show 90,000 to 100,000 clones, 75% to 85% seen once. The sequences come from blood, collected before dendritic cell vaccination. The receptor source for this set is a human donor with glioblastoma.

There are a few counts of this clone. The rearrangement links TRBV19 to TRBJ2-3, with TRBD2 as a possible D gene (5 bases). Germline loops: CDR1 LNHDA, CDR2 SQIVND (reference sequence). The germline V and J ends were trimmed by 4 bases and 0 bases, with 11 bases remaining between them. The CDR3 is 15 amino acids. The CDR3 DNA reads TGTGCCAGTAGTAAGGAGGTCACTAGCACAGATACGCAGTATTTT. This gives the protein CASSKEVTSTDTQYF.

The J gene is TRBJ1-2, the V gene TRBV28; D possibly corresponds to TRBD1 (5 bases). CDR1 and CDR2 from the germline V gene are MDHEN and SYDVKM. The CDR3 consists of 15 residues. The V end was cut by 4 bases, the J end by 2 bases, with 14 bases between. In DNA form, the CDR3 reads TGTGCCAGCAGTTGGGCTTGGGGGGGGAACTATGGCTACACCTTC. Amino acids: CASSWAWGGNYGYTF.

The V gene is TRBV12-5, the J gene TRBJ1-1; TRBD1 matches at 11 bases. The CDR3 is 16 amino acids. Germline loops: CDR1 LGHNT, CDR2 FRNRAP. With 1 base clipped from V and 4 bases from J, the junction kept 5 bases outside the gene matches. The chain's CDR3 is CASGLAAGTGGTEAFF. Here the CDR3 DNA reads TGTGCTAGTGGTTTGGCCGCAGGGACAGGGGGCACTGAAGCTTTCTTT.

The chain combines TRBV5-1 with TRBJ2-7, with 8 bases aligning to TRBD1. This CDR3 comprises 15 residues. Germline V gene data show CDR1 as SGHRS and CDR2 as YFSETQ. V gave up 4 bases and J gave up 0 bases; unmatched junction bases: 6. The CDR3, as DNA: TGCGCCAGCAGCCCCCGGGACAGGAGCTCCTACGAGCAGTACTTC. This sequence encodes CASSPRDRSSYEQYF.

This rearrangement joins TRBV18 to TRBJ2-5, with D uncertain. CDR3 size: 13 residues. Germline V gene lookup returns CDR1 KGHSH and CDR2 LQKENI. With 2 bases removed from V and 5 bases from J, the gap between germline ends came to 9 bases. The CDR3 here is CASSPVTQETQYF. In nucleotides, the CDR3 is TGTGCCAGCTCACCAGTTACCCAGGAGACCCAGTACTTC.

This clone was found once. The rearrangement uses TRBV6-6 and TRBJ2-4; D remains ambiguous. V was cut by 8 bases and J by 8 bases, with 10 bases left in between. Germline assignment: CDR1 MNHNY and CDR2 SVGAGI (reference sequence). The CDR3 consists of 11 residues. The CDR3 spells CASSPRYIQYF. DNA of the CDR3: TGTGCCAGCTCACCCCGGTACATTCAGTACTTC.